Following are 10 T cell receptor beta chains from one sample sequenced in a study of cytomegalovirus exposure and HLA in healthy donors (dated by TCRdb to about 2017). Library prep was done by the immunoSEQ multiplex PCR assay. The multiplex PCR relied on a mix of 60 forward primers for TCR Vbeta segments and 13 reverse primers for TCR Jbeta segments. Here the immuneACCESS table is served through TCRdb, limited to in-frame sequences with V and J called. Missing clones are a known gap in these copies; in checked studies unresolved V genes cover under half, and the rest lacks a known reason. The sample table contains 150,000 to 200,000 clones; only one count was recorded for roughly two thirds of them. The ten largest account for approximately 3% of the sample. Sample: PBMCs. The receptors were gathered from a woman aged 30 to 39 in good health and CMV-seronegative.

The J gene is TRBJ2-2, the V gene TRBV18, with 13 bases lining up with TRBD2. J was trimmed by 7 bases and V by 5 bases; bases with no gene match: 7. In germline, CDR1 is KGHSH, CDR2 LQKENI. This CDR3 contains 16 residues. CDR3 sequence: CASSIGTSGIGGELFF. CDR3 DNA sequence: TGTGCCAGCTCAATTGGGACTAGCGGGATCGGCGGGGAGCTGTTTTTT. Based on the CDR3 plus reference TRBV18 and TRBJ2-2, the full variable domain is NAGVMQNPRHLVRRRGQEARLRCSPMKGHSHVYWYRQLPEEGLKFMVYLQKENIIDESGMPKERFSAEFPKEGPSILRIQQVVRGDSAAYFCASSIGTSGIGGELFFGEGSRLTVL.

This clone was seen a handful of times. This chain links TRBV28 with TRBJ1-5; TRBD1 might be the D (5 bases). Trimming took off 6 bases at V and 4 bases at J, with 13 bases between the two ends. CDR1 is MDHEN and CDR2 is SYDVKM in the germline V gene. The CDR3 extends over 14 amino acids. This CDR3 is CASRNGGVNQPQHF. CDR3 DNA sequence: TGTGCCAGCAGAAACGGGGGGGTTAATCAGCCCCAGCATTTT.

The rearrangement links TRBV4-1 to TRBJ2-5, with 9 bases fitting TRBD2. The CDR3 covers 16 residues. With V trimmed by 2 bases and J by 2 bases, 6 bases remained unmatched. Germline CDR1 MGHRA, CDR2 YSYEKL. This CDR3 is CASSQQTSGLQETQYF. CDR3 sequence (DNA): TGCGCCAGCAGCCAACAAACTAGCGGGCTTCAAGAGACCCAGTACTTC.

The chain couples TRBV27 to TRBJ1-2; 9 bases are shared with TRBD1. The junction had 2 bases not matched to a gene; V was cut back by 7 bases and J by 5 bases. Germline assignment: CDR1 MNHEY and CDR2 SMNVEV (reference sequence). The CDR3 is 12 amino acids. The CDR3, as DNA: TGTGCCAGCAAGGGGACAGGGTATGGCTACACCTTC. Translation gives CASKGTGYGYTF.

The rearrangement joins TRBV30 to TRBJ2-7; 10 bases are a match to TRBD1. V gave up 5 bases and J gave up 4 bases; unmatched junction bases: 5. This CDR3 has 13 amino acids. Germline-derived CDR1 and CDR2 are GTSNPN and SVGIG (reference sequence). The chain's CDR3 is CAWDKGQGYEQYF. Written as DNA, the CDR3 is TGTGCCTGGGATAAGGGACAGGGGTACGAGCAGTACTTC.

The gene calls are TRBV25-1 and TRBJ2-1, with 13 bases that match TRBD2. The CDR3 has 14 amino acids. Germline CDR1 is MGHDK and CDR2 is SYGVNS. The V segment lost 10 bases and the J segment 3 bases; nucleotides outside the gene matches: 3. The CDR3: CATGLAGDYNEQFF. CDR3 DNA: TGTGCCACCGGACTAGCGGGAGACTACAATGAGCAGTTCTTC.

This rearrangement joins TRBV19 to TRBJ2-7; the match to TRBD2 covers 10 bases. The ends lost 5 bases at V and 0 bases at J; junction bases unmatched: 7. Germline CDR1 and CDR2: LNHDA and SQIVND (reference sequence). The CDR3 covers 16 residues. CDR3 sequence (DNA): TGTGCCAGTAGTCTTCTAGCGGGGGCGAACTCCTACGAGCAGTACTTC. Translating it yields CASSLLAGANSYEQYF.

The chain employs TRBV25-1 and TRBJ2-7, with 7 bases that match TRBD2. Germline CDR1 reads MGHDK; CDR2 reads SYGVNS. J was trimmed by 5 bases and V by 4 bases; bases with no gene match: 5. This CDR3 is 13 amino acids long. The CDR3 reads CASSVPGLNEQYF. The CDR3 nucleotides are TGTGCCAGCAGTGTCCCGGGACTAAACGAGCAGTACTTC.

This chain links TRBV9 with TRBJ2-1; 8 positions agree with TRBD2. Germline V gives CDR1 SGDLS, CDR2 YYNGEE. J was trimmed by 7 bases and V by 0 bases; bases with no gene match: 3. The CDR3 extends over 14 amino acids. The CDR3 DNA reads TGTGCCAGCAGCGTAGCGGGAGGGCTTAATGAGCAGTTCTTC. This translates into CASSVAGGLNEQFF. Full variable domain (rest looked up from reference TRBV9 and TRBJ2-1): DSGVTQTPKHLITATGQRVTLRCSPRSGDLSVYWYQQSLDQGLQFLIQYYNGEERAKGNILERFSAQQFPDLHSELNLSSLELGDSALYFCASSVAGGLNEQFFGPGTRLTVL.

This clone was counted between two and nine times. The chain combines TRBV7-2 with TRBJ1-4; tentatively, D is TRBD1 (6 bases). Germline loops: CDR1 SGHTA, CDR2 FQGNSA. This CDR3 contains 13 residues. With 8 bases removed from V and 0 bases from J, the gap between germline ends came to 7 bases. CDR3 sequence reads: CASSGATNEKLFF. The CDR3 coding sequence is TGTGCCAGCTCAGGGGCAACTAATGAAAAACTGTTTTTT. Full variable domain (outside the CDR3, taken from reference TRBV7-2 and TRBJ1-4): GAGVSQSPSNKVTEKGKDVELRCDPISGHTALYWYRQSLGQGLEFLIYFQGNSAPDKSGLPSDRFSAERTGGSVSTLTIQRTQQEDSAVYLCASSGATNEKLFFGSGTQLSVL.